The 22 T cell receptor beta chains listed next were all sequenced from one sample in a study of blood T cell repertoires in COVID-19. The repertoire was sequenced with immunoSEQ multiplex PCR; TCRdb's copy has only in-frame clones and lacks some. The table lists tens of thousands of clones, 75% to 85% of them singletons. Sequenced input: peripheral blood. All receptors derive from an older woman with acute or convalescent COVID-19.

The chain links TRBV6-5 to TRBJ1-2, with TRBD1 identical over 11 bases. CDR3 size: 15 residues. V trimming: 5 bases; J trimming: 7 bases; junction bases outside the gene matches: 9. Germline CDR1 MNHEY, CDR2 SVGAGI. DNA for the CDR3: TGTGCCAGCAGTCCGAACTCGGGACAGGGGGGTGGCTACACCTTC. Translation gives CASSPNSGQGGGYTF.

The chain links TRBV5-5 to TRBJ2-2; D is perhaps TRBD1 (5 bases). Trimming took off 2 bases at V and 3 bases at J, with 11 bases between the two ends. The CDR3 runs 15 residues. Germline V gene data show CDR1 as SGHKS and CDR2 as YYEKEE (reference sequence). The CDR3 region is CASSFATAYTGELFF. CDR3 in DNA: TGTGCCAGCAGCTTCGCGACAGCTTACACCGGGGAGCTGTTTTTT.

V and J are TRBV15 and TRBJ1-4; D remains unclear. The CDR3 is made up of 12 amino acids. Germline V gene sequence: CDR1 LNHNV, CDR2 YYDKDF (reference sequence). Trimming took 3 bases from V and 10 from J, leaving 9 bases between them. The CDR3 loop reads CATSRGGIKLFF. The CDR3 nucleotides are TGTGCCACCAGCAGGGGAGGTATAAAACTGTTTTTT.

This clone was counted between two and nine times. The chain joins TRBV30 to TRBJ1-6; perhaps TRBD1 as D (6 bases). Trimming took off 0 bases at V and 8 bases at J, with 11 bases between the two ends. Germline assignment: CDR1 GTSNPN and CDR2 SVGIG (reference sequence). The CDR3 is 14 residues long. CDR3 DNA sequence: TGTGCCTGGAGTGTACTGGGGGCTGATTCACCCCTCCACTTT. It specifies CAWSVLGADSPLHF.

The rearrangement links TRBV4-1 to TRBJ2-7, with 11 bases that match TRBD1. Germline assignment: CDR1 MGHRA and CDR2 YSYEKL. The CDR3 contains 15 residues. V lost 1 base and J lost 3; bases outside the gene matches: 2. Written as DNA, the CDR3 is TGCGCCAGCAGCCAAGGGGACAGGGGGGACTACGAGCAGTACTTC. It translates to CASSQGDRGDYEQYF.

The chain joins TRBV7-8 to TRBJ2-7, with TRBD2 matching 13 bases. Germline-derived CDR1 and CDR2 are SGHVS and FQNEAQ. V was pared by 4 bases and J by 6 bases, with 6 bases of the junction left unmatched. The CDR3 covers 15 residues. CDR3 coding DNA: TGTGCCAGCAGCTGGGGCCGACTAGCGGGGGGCGAGCAGTACTTC. This gives the protein CASSWGRLAGGEQYF. Full variable domain (rest looked up from reference TRBV7-8 and TRBJ2-7): GAGVSQSPRYKVAKRGQDVALRCDPISGHVSLFWYQQALGQGPEFLTYFQNEAQLDKSGLPSDRFFAERPEGSVSTLKIQRTQQEDSAVYLCASSWGRLAGGEQYFGPGTRLTVT.

V and J are TRBV14 and TRBJ1-1; D is uncertain. Germline CDR1 is SGHDN and CDR2 is FVKESK. V gave up 4 bases and J gave up 4 bases, with 16 bases separating them. The CDR3 loop spans 15 amino acids. CDR3 coding DNA: TGTGCCAGCAGCCCCGCATCCGGTTTCGGCACTGAAGCTTTCTTT. It yields the protein CASSPASGFGTEAFF.

This clone was recorded only once. This chain connects TRBV9 to TRBJ2-3; TRBD2 matches at 9 bases. The CDR3 has 15 residues. V dropped 3 bases and J dropped 0; count of bases not matched to a gene: 2. CDR1 is SGDLS and CDR2 is YYNGEE in the germline V gene. The DNA of the CDR3 is TGTGCCAGCAGCGCAGCGGGGGGAAGCACAGATACGCAGTATTTT. This encodes CASSAAGGSTDTQYF.

V gene TRBV3-1 (or the pseudogene TRBV3-2) combines with J gene TRBJ1-2; unclear D gene. Trimming pared 0 bases from V and 7 bases from J, leaving 6 bases between. The CDR3 extends over 12 amino acids. The germline V gene has CDR1 LGHDT and CDR2 YNNKEL (reference sequence). DNA for the CDR3: TGTGCCAGCAGCCAAGAACAGCTTGGCTACACCTTC. Translated, it gives CASSQEQLGYTF.

The rearrangement joins TRBV10-3 to TRBJ1-2; 9 bases are shared with TRBD1. V gave up 6 bases and J gave up 1 base; unmatched junction bases: 12. The germline CDR1 and CDR2 sequences are ENHRY and SYGVKD. This CDR3 comprises 17 residues. CDR3 sequence (DNA): TGTGCCATCAGCGGAGGGAACAGGGGGCTCGGTAACTATGGCTACACCTTC. It is translated as CAISGGNRGLGNYGYTF.

This clone turned up a few times. An end of the junction differs from the germline gene, which may be a read error. The rearrangement joins TRBV2 to TRBJ1-1; 10 bases are shared with TRBD1. The germline CDR1 and CDR2 sequences are SNHLY and FYNNEI. The CDR3 covers 12 residues. The DNA for the CDR3 is TGTGCCAGCAGCGACAGGGGGCGGCTCGCTCTCTTT. This sequence encodes CASSDRGRLALF.

The V call is TRBV7-8, the J call TRBJ1-5; a possible D gene is TRBD1 (6 bases). The CDR3 totals 13 residues. Germline lookup yields CDR1 SGHVS and CDR2 FQNEAQ. CDR3 DNA sequence: TGTGCGGCGGGGGGGGGCGTGAATCAGCCCCAGCATTTT. This gives the protein CAAGGGVNQPQHF.

This clone occurred a few times. The chain joins TRBV6-5 to TRBJ1-3, with 7 bases matching TRBD1. V gave up 8 bases and J gave up 0 bases; unmatched junction bases: 7. Germline V gives CDR1 MNHEY, CDR2 SVGAGI. This CDR3 is 15 amino acids long. CDR3 region: CASVQGVDSGNTIYF. CDR3 DNA sequence: TGTGCCAGCGTGCAGGGGGTGGACTCTGGAAACACCATATATTTT.

The J gene is TRBJ1-6, the V gene TRBV6-5, with TRBD1 matching over 7 bases. Trimming at V came to 7 bases and at J to 4 bases, leaving 7 bases not matched to a gene. The CDR3 loop spans 15 amino acids. Germline CDR1 MNHEY, CDR2 SVGAGI. CDR3 sequence (DNA): TGTGCCAGCATCCCACCGGGACAGTATAATTCACCCCTCCACTTT. Residues: CASIPPGQYNSPLHF.

The genes are TRBV6-5 and TRBJ1-2, with unresolved D. The length of the CDR3 is 14 residues. V was shortened by 0 bases and J by 4 bases, with 9 bases between the two germline ends. CDR1 is MNHEY and CDR2 is SVGAGI in the germline V gene. The CDR3 nucleotides read TGTGCCAGCAGTTACTCTGTTCGGGGCTATGGCTACACCTTC. Translated, it gives CASSYSVRGYGYTF.

V gene TRBV24-1 combines with J gene TRBJ2-1; maybe TRBD1 (6 bases). The germline V gene has CDR1 KGHDR and CDR2 SFDVKD. CDR3 length: 14 amino acids. V was shortened by 1 base and J by 8 bases, with 11 bases between the two germline ends. The CDR3 here is CATSDLGRGHEQFF. DNA for the CDR3: TGTGCCACCAGTGATTTAGGCAGGGGACATGAGCAGTTCTTC.

The J gene is TRBJ2-3, the V gene TRBV15; tentative D call: TRBD1 (6 bases). V was pared by 4 bases and J by 2 bases, with 7 bases between. The CDR3 length is 13 residues. The V gene's germline CDR1 is LNHNV and CDR2 YYDKDF (reference sequence). CDR3 sequence reads: CATSNRVTDTQYF. The DNA of the CDR3 is TGTGCCACCAGCAACAGGGTCACAGATACGCAGTATTTT.

This sequence joins TRBV19 and TRBJ1-4; 10 bases are shared with TRBD1. The CDR3 is 15 amino acids. V trimming: 5 bases; J trimming: 5 bases; junction bases outside the gene matches: 5. Per the germline V gene, CDR1 is LNHDA and CDR2 is SQIVND (reference sequence). In nucleotides, the CDR3 is TGTGCCAGTAGTCCGCCGGGACAGGGGAATGAAAAACTGTTTTTT. Translation: CASSPPGQGNEKLFF.

V and J are TRBV5-1 and TRBJ1-1; D ambiguous. The V and J ends lost 4 bases and 1 base respectively, with 11 bases between them. From germline, CDR1 is SGHRS and CDR2 YFSETQ. The CDR3 is 14 amino acids. DNA for the CDR3: TGCGCCAGCAGCCCCCAGTCACCGAACACTGAAGCTTTCTTT. The encoded protein is CASSPQSPNTEAFF.

This rearrangement joins TRBV5-4 to TRBJ2-3, with 12 bases matching TRBD2. Germline V gene lookup returns CDR1 SGHNT and CDR2 YYREEE (reference sequence). CDR3 length: 16 residues. Germline trimming cut 4 bases from V and 0 bases from J; bases unmatched to any gene: 3. The CDR3 loop reads CASSGGTSGSTDTQYF. CDR3 sequence (DNA): TGTGCCAGCAGCGGAGGGACTAGCGGGAGCACAGATACGCAGTATTTT.

V is TRBV29-1 and J is TRBJ1-2; 11 nucleotides line up with TRBD1. Germline CDR1 SQVTM, CDR2 ANQGSEA. J was trimmed by 7 bases and V by 6 bases; bases with no gene match: 10. The length of the CDR3 is 14 residues. The CDR3 spells CSVLPGQGVGGYTF. CDR3 nucleotides: TGCAGCGTCCTCCCGGGACAGGGGGTCGGTGGCTACACCTTC.

This clone has ten or more counts. The rearrangement uses TRBV7-9 and TRBJ1-2; D might be TRBD1 (5 bases). The CDR3 is 14 residues long. CDR1 and CDR2 from the germline V gene are SEHNR and FQNEAQ (reference sequence). Trimming pared 5 bases from V and 3 bases from J, leaving 13 bases between. The CDR3 DNA reads TGTGCCAGCAGCGAGACGACGACAGACTATGGCTACACCTTC. Protein product: CASSETTTDYGYTF.